One TCR beta chain is described in this entry. Per the study methods: Amplification of reference gene primers provided the estimated nucleated cell counts. Some clones are missing from TCRdb's copy, which holds only in-frame ones; the method was immunoSEQ multiplex PCR. The V and J calls and clone size are taken from that table; D and trimming were inferred from the DNA. The sample holds about 68,000 clones, approximately 85% seen once. This record belongs to a study of blood T cell repertoires in COVID-19. About the study: Samples taken during acute and convalescent COVID-19 were collected in the United States, Italy and Spain.

The V gene's germline CDR1 is SNHLY and CDR2 FYNNEI. The CDR3 runs to 14 residues. The V end lost 3 bases, the J end lost 8 bases, and 13 bases lay between the germline ends. The V gene is TRBV2, the J gene TRBJ2-2, with D perhaps TRBD2 (6 bases). The receptor was derived from a man aged 45-65 years with acute or convalescent COVID-19. The sequenced sample was peripheral blood. Written as DNA, the CDR3 is TGTGCCAGCAGTGAGTTGCGGGAAGCTGGGGAGCTGTTTTTT. Its protein is CASSELREAGELFF. Supplemented by reference TRBV2 and TRBJ2-2, the full variable domain reads EPEVTQTPSHQVTQMGQEVILRCVPISNHLYFYWYRQILGQKVEFLVSFYNNEISEKSEIFDDQFSVERPDGSNFTLKIRSTKLEDSAMYFCASSELREAGELFFGEGSRLTVL.